This T cell receptor beta chain was retrieved from a study of blood T cells in healthy people across ages. General study points: With age, beta diversity per million T cells declined roughly linearly, significantly by 30 to 40. Long-lived donors had more naive CD4+ cells and higher diversity than aged donors. Estimates drawn from one million T cells were deemed to understate diversity.

The germline V gene encodes CDR1 SGHTA and CDR2 FQGNSA. The length of the CDR3 is 14 residues. This clonotype was detected only once. Its antigen is unidentified. An end of the junction does not agree with germline; a read error may underlie this. A sample-barcoded 5' primer and a J-beta primer mix were used in a second PCR of roughly 6 to 11 cycles. Each cDNA molecule was tagged by a template-switch adaptor that had 12 random nucleotides. From the 5' RACE reads, TCRdb called clonotypes with MiXCR, one entry per CDR3 protein. This table holds more than 900,000 distinct CDR3 sequences, almost 25% found once. In addition, the sample was reused for a study of T cells of mothers and their children.

The rearrangement links TRBV7-2 to TRBJ2-1; TRBD2 might be the D (5 bases). The sequenced sample was blood. This clonotype was obtained from a girl aged 2-10 years in good health. In nucleotides, the CDR3 is TGTGCCATCAGCGAGGACTGGCTAGAGAATGAGCAGTTCTTC. It codes for CAISEDWLENEQFF.